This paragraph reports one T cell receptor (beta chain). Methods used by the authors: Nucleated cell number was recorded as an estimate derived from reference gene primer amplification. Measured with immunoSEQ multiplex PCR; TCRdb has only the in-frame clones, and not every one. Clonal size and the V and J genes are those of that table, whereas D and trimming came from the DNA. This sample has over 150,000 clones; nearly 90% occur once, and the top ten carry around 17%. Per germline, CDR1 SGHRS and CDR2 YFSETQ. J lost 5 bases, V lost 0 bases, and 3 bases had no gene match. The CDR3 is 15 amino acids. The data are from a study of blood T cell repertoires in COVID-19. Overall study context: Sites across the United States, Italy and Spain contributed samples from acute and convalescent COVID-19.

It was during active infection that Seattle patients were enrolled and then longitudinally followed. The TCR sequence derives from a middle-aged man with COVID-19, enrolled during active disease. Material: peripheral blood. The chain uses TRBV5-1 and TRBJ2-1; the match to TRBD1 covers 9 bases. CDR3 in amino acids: CASSLGDRADNEQFF. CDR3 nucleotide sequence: TGCGCCAGCAGCTTGGGGGACAGGGCGGACAATGAGCAGTTCTTC.